The sequence of this TCR beta chain was determined in a study of T-cell reconstitution after alpha-beta-depleted transplantation in children. Points from the study as a whole: Surviving recipient T cells and thymic progenitors underlay high day-60 TCRbeta diversity in some patients. About two months after transplant, alpha-beta T cells reportedly came from several hundred expanded graft clones. T cells produced anew were the main source of T-cell counts and diversity one year after transplant.

Trimming took off 3 bases at V and 0 bases at J, with 10 bases between the two ends. CDR3 length: 15 residues. Germline CDR1 is SGDLS and CDR2 is YYNGEE. With respect to this clonotype: Its antigen is still unknown.

The authors prepared the TCRbeta library with unique molecular identifiers. Using its own MiXCR run on the PCR reads, TCRdb lists one record per CDR3 protein. This repertoire shows a few hundred thousand distinct CDR3 sequences, roughly a quarter found once; its top ten account for around 36%. The gene calls are TRBV9 and TRBJ2-1; a possible D gene is TRBD1 (6 bases). This receptor was identified in a boy in the first two years of life with Wiskott-Aldrich syndrome, due to receive a stem cell transplant. Sequences were derived from PBMCs, sampled before TCRalphabeta/CD19-depleted stem cell transplant. CDR3 sequence: CASSAYRDSYNEQFF. The CDR3 bases are TGTGCCAGCAGCGCTTACAGGGACTCCTACAATGAGCAGTTCTTC.